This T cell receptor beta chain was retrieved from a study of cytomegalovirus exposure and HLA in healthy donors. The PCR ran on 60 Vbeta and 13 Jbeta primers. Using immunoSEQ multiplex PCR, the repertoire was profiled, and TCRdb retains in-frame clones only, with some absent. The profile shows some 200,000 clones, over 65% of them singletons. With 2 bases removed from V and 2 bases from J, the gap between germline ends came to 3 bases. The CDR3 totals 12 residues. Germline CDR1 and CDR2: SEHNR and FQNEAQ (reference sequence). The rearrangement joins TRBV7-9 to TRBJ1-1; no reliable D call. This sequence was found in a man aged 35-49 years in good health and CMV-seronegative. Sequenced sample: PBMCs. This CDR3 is CASSLQNTEAFF. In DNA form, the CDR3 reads TGTGCCAGCAGCTTACAAAACACTGAAGCTTTCTTT. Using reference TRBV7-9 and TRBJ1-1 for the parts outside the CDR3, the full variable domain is DTGVSQNPRHKITKRGQNVTFRCDPISEHNRLYWYRQTLGQGPEFLTYFQNEAQLEKSRLLSDRFSAERPKGSFSTLEIQRTEQGDSAMYLCASSLQNTEAFFGQGTRLTVV.